This paragraph covers one T cell receptor (beta chain) sequence. Its antigen remains unidentified. Some clones are missing from TCRdb's copy, which holds only in-frame ones; the method was immunoSEQ multiplex PCR. This table has about 77,000 clones, around 90% appearing once. The sample belongs to a study of OX40 agonist ivuxolimab in advanced cancers. Study in general: Intravenous ivuxolimab at 0.01 to 10 mg/kg was given to patients every 2 weeks. Three patients had partial responses: one hepatocellular carcinoma, two cutaneous melanoma.

Study observations and caveats: At 0.1 to 3.0 mg/kg and by week 6, CD4+ and CD8+ T cells in the blood had expanded clonally. There were, on average, more expanded clones in CD8+ T cells than in CD4+.

Trimming removed 5 bases from V and 0 bases from J, with 13 bases in between. This CDR3 has 16 residues. The germline gives CDR1 SGHTA, CDR2 FQGTGA. This sequence was found in an adult with an advanced solid tumor such as melanoma, head and neck, liver or kidney cancer. The rearrangement links TRBV7-3 to TRBJ2-2, with D tentatively TRBD1 (6 bases). Sequences were derived from CD4+ or CD8+ T cells sorted from blood, sampled in a trial of the OX40 agonist ivuxolimab. The CDR3 spells CASSPGQNPNTGELFF. The CDR3 DNA reads as TGTGCCAGCAGCCCAGGACAGAACCCGAACACCGGGGAGCTGTTTTTT.